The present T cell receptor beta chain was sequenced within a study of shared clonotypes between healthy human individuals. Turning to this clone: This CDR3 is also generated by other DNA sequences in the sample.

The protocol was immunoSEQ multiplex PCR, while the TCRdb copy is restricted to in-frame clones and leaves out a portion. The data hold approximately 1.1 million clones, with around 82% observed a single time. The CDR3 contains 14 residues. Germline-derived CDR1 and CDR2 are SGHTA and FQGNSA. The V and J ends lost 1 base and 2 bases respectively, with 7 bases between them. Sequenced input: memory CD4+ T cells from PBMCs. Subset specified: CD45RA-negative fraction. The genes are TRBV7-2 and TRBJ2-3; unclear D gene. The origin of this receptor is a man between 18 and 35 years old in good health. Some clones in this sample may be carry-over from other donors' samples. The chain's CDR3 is CASSLGLATDTQYF. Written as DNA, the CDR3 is TGTGCCAGCAGCTTAGGACTTGCCACAGATACGCAGTATTTT.